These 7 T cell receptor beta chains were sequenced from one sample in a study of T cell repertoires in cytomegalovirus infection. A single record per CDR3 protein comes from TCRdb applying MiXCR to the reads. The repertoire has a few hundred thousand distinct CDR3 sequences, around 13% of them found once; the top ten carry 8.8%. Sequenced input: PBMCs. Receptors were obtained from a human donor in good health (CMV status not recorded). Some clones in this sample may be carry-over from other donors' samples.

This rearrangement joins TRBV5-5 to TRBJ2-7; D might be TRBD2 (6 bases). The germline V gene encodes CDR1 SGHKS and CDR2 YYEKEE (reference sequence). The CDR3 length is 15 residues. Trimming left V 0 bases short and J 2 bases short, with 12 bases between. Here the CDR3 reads CASSLEFGGTYEQYF. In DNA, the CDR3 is TGTGCCAGCAGCTTGGAATTCGGCGGGACCTACGAGCAGTACTTC.

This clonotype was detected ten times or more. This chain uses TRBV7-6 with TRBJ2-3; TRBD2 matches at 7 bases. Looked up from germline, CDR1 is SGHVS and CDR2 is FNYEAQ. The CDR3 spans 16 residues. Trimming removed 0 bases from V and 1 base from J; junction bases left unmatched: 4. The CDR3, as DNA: TGTGCCAGCAGCTTAGCTTTCAGCGGGGGCACAGATACGCAGTATTTT. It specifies CASSLAFSGGTDTQYF.

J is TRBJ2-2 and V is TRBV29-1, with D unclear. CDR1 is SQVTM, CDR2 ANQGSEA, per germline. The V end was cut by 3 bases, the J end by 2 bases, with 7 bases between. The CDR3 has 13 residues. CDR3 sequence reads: CSVDRGNTGELFF. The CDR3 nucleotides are TGCAGCGTTGACAGAGGAAACACCGGGGAGCTGTTTTTT.

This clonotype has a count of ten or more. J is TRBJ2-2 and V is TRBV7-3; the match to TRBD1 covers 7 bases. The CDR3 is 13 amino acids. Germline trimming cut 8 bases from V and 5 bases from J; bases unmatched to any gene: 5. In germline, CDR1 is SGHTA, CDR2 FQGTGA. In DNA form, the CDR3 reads TGTGCCAGCCGACAGGGTGGTACCGGGGAGCTGTTTTTT. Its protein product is CASRQGGTGELFF.

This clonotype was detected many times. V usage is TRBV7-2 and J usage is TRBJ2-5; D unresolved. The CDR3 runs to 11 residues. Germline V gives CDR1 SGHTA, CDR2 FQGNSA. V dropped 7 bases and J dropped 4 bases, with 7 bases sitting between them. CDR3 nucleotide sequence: TGTGCCAGCACCACCTTAGAGACCCAGTACTTC. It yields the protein CASTTLETQYF.

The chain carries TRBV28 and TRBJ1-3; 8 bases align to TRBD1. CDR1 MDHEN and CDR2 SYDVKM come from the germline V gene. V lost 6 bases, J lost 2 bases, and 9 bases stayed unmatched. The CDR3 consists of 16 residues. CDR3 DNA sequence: TGTGCCAGCAGATCCCGGACAGGGAGGACTGGAAACACCATATATTTT. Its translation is CASRSRTGRTGNTIYF.

The DNA of the CDR3 is TGTGCCAGTAGTCTAGGACGGATGAACAATGAGCAGTTCTTC. This translates into CASSLGRMNNEQFF. The V call is TRBV19, the J call TRBJ2-1; D is undetermined. Germline CDR1 is LNHDA and CDR2 is SQIVND (reference sequence). This CDR3 has 14 amino acids. V lost 5 bases and J 5 bases, leaving 13 bases between the germline ends.